The TCR beta chain under discussion was sequenced for a study of T cell repertoires in cytomegalovirus infection. Only a few counts were recorded for this clonotype. Trimming took 0 bases from V and 0 from J, leaving 9 bases between them. The CDR3 consists of 16 residues. Germline-derived CDR1 and CDR2 are LGHNA and YSLEER. MiXCR, applied by TCRdb to the reads, yields one record per CDR3 protein. The repertoire holds about 100,000 distinct CDR3 sequences, with roughly a quarter as singletons. The clonotype was recovered from a human donor in good health (CMV status not recorded). Some clones in this sample may be carry-over from other donors' samples. The chain is built from TRBV4-3 and TRBJ1-3; no clear D gene. The specimen was CD8+ T cells from PBMCs. The CDR3 region is CASSQDRAFSGNTIYF. CDR3 sequence (DNA): TGCGCCAGCAGCCAAGATCGGGCCTTCTCTGGAAACACCATATATTTT.